The table lists the clone carrying this T cell receptor beta chain with a count of one. The CDR3 extends over 17 amino acids. The germline CDR1 and CDR2 sequences are SEHNR and FQNEAQ (reference sequence). The V end lost 5 bases, the J end lost 4 bases, and 21 bases lay between the germline ends. The data were obtained in a study of blood T cell repertoires in COVID-19. Looking at the study overall: PBMCs, B-cell-depleted T cells, or T cells were the source of the cDNA or gDNA that made up the material.

In assigning cohorts, the study relied on participant-reported clinical history. The method was immunoSEQ multiplex PCR; TCRdb's version includes in-frame clones alone and lacks a portion of them. The sample lists hundreds of thousands of clones; around 87% were seen once. The receptor comes from a woman aged 50 to 60 who had recovered from COVID-19. The sample consisted of PBMCs or T cells enriched from blood (not recorded which). The J gene is TRBJ2-1, the V gene TRBV7-9; TRBD2 might be the D (5 bases). CDR3 in amino acids: CASSPQAGLSRYNEQFF. CDR3 DNA: TGTGCCAGCAGCCCTCAAGCCGGACTTTCGAGGTACAATGAGCAGTTCTTC.